The entry that follows covers one T cell receptor (beta chain) sequence. The antigen is not known. At one boundary the junction diverges from the germline segment, which might be a read error. Assay execution proceeded at the deep level. Data came from immunoSEQ multiplex PCR; TCRdb stores just in-frame clones and leaves some out. The repertoire has more than 2 million clones, 95% of them found once; the top ten carry 0.1% to 0.15%. This entry belongs to a study of shared clonotypes between healthy human individuals. Findings and caveats of the study: Non-shared clonotypes displayed generation probabilities falling below those of clonotypes present in all four donors. Compared with memory subsets, naive subsets generally had larger estimated richness.

The split of CD4+ cells yielded CD45RA+ naive and CD45RA-negative memory subsets. There are 17 residues in the CDR3. Germline values: CDR1 SSHAT, CDR2 FNYEAQ (reference sequence). V usage is TRBV7-7 and J usage is TRBJ2-2; 10 bases agree with TRBD2. The source of this sequence is a man aged 18-30 years in good health. Sequencing used naive CD4+ T cells sorted from blood. As to subset: CD45RA+ positively selected. CDR3 sequence reads: CASSLDLAGANTGELFF. As DNA, the CDR3 is TGTGCTAGCAGCTTAGACCTAGCGGGGGCGAACACCGGGGAGCTGTTTTTT.